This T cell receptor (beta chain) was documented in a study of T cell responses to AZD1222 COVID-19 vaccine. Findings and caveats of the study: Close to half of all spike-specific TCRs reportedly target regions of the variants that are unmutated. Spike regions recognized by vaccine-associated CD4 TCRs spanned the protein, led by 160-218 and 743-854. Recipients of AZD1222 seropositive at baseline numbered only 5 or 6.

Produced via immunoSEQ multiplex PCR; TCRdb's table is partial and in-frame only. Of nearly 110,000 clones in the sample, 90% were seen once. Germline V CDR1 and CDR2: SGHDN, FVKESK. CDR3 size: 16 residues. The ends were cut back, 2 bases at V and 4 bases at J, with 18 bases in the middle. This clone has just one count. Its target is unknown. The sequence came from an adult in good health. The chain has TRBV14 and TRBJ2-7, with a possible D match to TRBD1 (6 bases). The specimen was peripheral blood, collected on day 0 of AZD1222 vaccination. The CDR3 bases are TGTGCCAGCAGCCAATCCCGTCGGGACACGGTTTACGAGCAGTACTTC. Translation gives CASSQSRRDTVYEQYF. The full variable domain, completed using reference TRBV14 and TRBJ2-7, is EAGVTQFPSHSVIEKGQTVTLRCDPISGHDNLYWYRRVMGKEIKFLLHFVKESKQDESGMPNNRFLAERTGGTYSTLKVQPAELEDSGVYFCASSQSRRDTVYEQYFGPGTRLTVT.